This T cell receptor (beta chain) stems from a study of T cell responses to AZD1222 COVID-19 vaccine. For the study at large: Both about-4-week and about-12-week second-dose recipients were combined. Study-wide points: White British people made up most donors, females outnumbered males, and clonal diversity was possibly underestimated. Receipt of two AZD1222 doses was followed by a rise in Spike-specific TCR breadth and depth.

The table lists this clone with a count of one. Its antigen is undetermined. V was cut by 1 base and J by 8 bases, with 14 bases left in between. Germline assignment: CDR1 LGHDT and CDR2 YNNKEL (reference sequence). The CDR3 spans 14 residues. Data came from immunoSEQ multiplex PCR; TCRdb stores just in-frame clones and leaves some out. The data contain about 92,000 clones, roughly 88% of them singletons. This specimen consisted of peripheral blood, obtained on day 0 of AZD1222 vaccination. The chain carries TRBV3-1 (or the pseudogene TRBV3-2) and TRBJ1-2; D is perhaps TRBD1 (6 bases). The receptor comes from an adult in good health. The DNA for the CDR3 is TGTGCCAGCAGCCAAGGAATACAGGGCCAAGGCTACACCTTC. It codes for CASSQGIQGQGYTF.